Listed below are T cell receptor beta chains from one sample, sequenced in a study of cytomegalovirus exposure and HLA in healthy donors. Generated by immunoSEQ multiplex PCR, the TCRdb table keeps only in-frame clones and is missing some. This sample has just over 80,000 clones, with around 76% found just once. The sample was PBMCs. These TCRs come from a man between 18 and 35 years old in good health and CMV-seropositive. Each CDR3 is given with its conserved first and last residue. Clone size appears in some rows only: once, few, many, or a class for an expanded clone.

v_gene	abundance	j_gene	CDR3aa
TRBV6-1	few	TRBJ2-7	CASSEARVRVSFYEQYF
TRBV2	-	TRBJ1-5	CASSVADSNQPQHF
TRBV29-1	-	TRBJ1-5	CSVAEGTSNQPQHF
TRBV6-5	-	TRBJ2-7	CASSYSAGGFYEQYF
TRBV10-3	-	TRBJ1-2	CAIRTVADYGYTF
TRBV13	-	TRBJ1-4	CASRQKGKGEKLFF
TRBV7-9	-	TRBJ1-1	CASSSSGFEAFF
TRBV10-3	-	TRBJ1-1	CATLGAMNTEAFF
TRBV7-7	-	TRBJ2-1	CASSPLGGLYNEQFF
TRBV5-4	-	TRBJ2-2	CASSLGGLTSGSSTGELFF
TRBV18	-	TRBJ1-1	CASSPRGTDEAFF
TRBV14	-	TRBJ2-2	CASRATGELFF
TRBV7-6	-	TRBJ1-1	CASSPDSEVNTEAFF
TRBV25-1	-	TRBJ2-2	CASSQPGQSSGELFF
TRBV28	-	TRBJ1-5	CASSWTGDSNQPQHF
TRBV25-1	-	TRBJ2-1	CASSQQGIHNEQFF
TRBV2	-	TRBJ1-1	CASSEDTGRRTEAFF
TRBV28	-	TRBJ2-1	CASSQLAGGYNEQFF
TRBV7-7	few	TRBJ2-1	CASSPDRVLNNEQFF
TRBV7-8	-	TRBJ1-1	CASSFKYRVTGWSQNTEAFF
TRBV2	-	TRBJ1-5	CASRRWVQGGQPQHF
TRBV27	few	TRBJ2-5	CASSPGTGGKTQYF
TRBV29-1	-	TRBJ1-1	CSAEQTGTGETEAFF
TRBV7-8	-	TRBJ2-7	CASSLGTGAEQYF
TRBV7-2	-	TRBJ2-2	CASSLVAETRAGELFF
TRBV15	-	TRBJ1-4	CATSGLEGYEKLFF
TRBV5-4	-	TRBJ2-1	CASSPGTGRDNEQFF
TRBV5-6	-	TRBJ1-2	CASSRGQGYTF
TRBV4-1	few	TRBJ2-3	CASSQGEAGGGTDTQYF
TRBV27	-	TRBJ1-5	CASRRQGAQPQHF
TRBV6-5	few	TRBJ1-2	CASTNDIWDINGYTF
TRBV5-8	-	TRBJ1-2	CASSFRENYGYTF
TRBV9	once	TRBJ2-1	CASSAELYNEQFF
TRBV5-6	-	TRBJ1-1	CASSFPGHTNTEAFF
TRBV18	-	TRBJ1-1	CASSPQLDTEAFF
TRBV9	-	TRBJ2-7	CASSVASGPTYEQYF
TRBV28	-	TRBJ1-1	CASSLLQGVGTEAFF
TRBV4-2	-	TRBJ1-2	CASSQGGQQDYGYTF
TRBV29-1	-	TRBJ1-1	CSGLDRMNTEAFF
TRBV29-1	-	TRBJ2-1	CSVELGANEQFF
TRBV9	-	TRBJ2-5	CASSVGAGAEETQYF
TRBV29-1	once	TRBJ2-7	CSVALSRYEQYF
TRBV4-1	-	TRBJ2-1	CASSQPSGRRYYNEQFF
TRBV2	-	TRBJ2-7	CASSEAGGRSYEQYF
TRBV6-1	-	TRBJ1-6	CASSEALPRAYNSPLHF
TRBV9	-	TRBJ2-2	CASSVPGGSTGELFF
TRBV7-8	-	TRBJ2-7	CASGGLLTYEQYF
TRBV19	-	TRBJ2-1	CASSIAPRGEQFF
TRBV5-4	-	TRBJ2-1	CASSNDPAGEYNEQFF
TRBV10-1	-	TRBJ1-4	CASSETGNEKLFF
TRBV5-1	-	TRBJ2-7	CASSLGTGGVRYEQYF
TRBV28	once	TRBJ2-6	CASIPRSGANVLTF
TRBV9	-	TRBJ2-7	CASSYAEKYEQYF
TRBV5-4	-	TRBJ1-1	CASSLSLMNTEAFF
TRBV4-1	-	TRBJ2-7	CASSQVGLAGGSYEQYF
TRBV5-1	-	TRBJ2-5	CASSPSTPLEETQYF
TRBV6-1	-	TRBJ1-2	CASKENGGYTF
TRBV10-3	-	TRBJ1-2	CAISESNQGWYGYTF
TRBV2	few	TRBJ1-4	CASSEVRGTQGPANEKLFF